These 29 T cell receptor beta chains were all obtained from the same sample, sequenced in a study of CD8 T cells in ankylosing spondylitis. These TCRs are of unknown antigen specificity. Findings and limits, study-wide: A TCR beta motif of fewer than 10 highly homologous variants seemed to mark ankylosing spondylitis blood.

TCRdb reprocessed the 5' RACE reads with MiXCR, giving one entry per CDR3 protein. Found here are around 490,000 distinct CDR3 sequences, 5.3% of them singletons; the top ten hold under 4.5%. The sequenced sample was blood, either unsorted or a sorted T cell fraction (not recorded which). Every receptor here comes from a male donor with ankylosing spondylitis.

This clonotype was seen at least ten times. The rearrangement joins TRBV29-1 to TRBJ2-3, with no clear D. There are 14 residues in the CDR3. The V gene's germline CDR1 is SQVTM and CDR2 ANQGSEA. Deletions cut 3 bases from V and 4 bases from J, with 14 bases between. In DNA, the CDR3 is TGCAGCGTTGAGCGGTGGGCGGTGGCAGATACGCAGTATTTT. Residues: CSVERWAVADTQYF.

This clonotype was counted at least ten times. The rearrangement joins TRBV20-1 to TRBJ2-4, with D perhaps being TRBD1 or TRBD2 (6 bases each). This CDR3 has 12 residues. Trimming took 7 bases from V and 4 from J, leaving 11 bases between them. The germline CDR1 and CDR2 sequences are DFQATT and SNEGSKA (reference sequence). CDR3 protein: CSVRGQKNIQYF. The CDR3 DNA sequence: TGCAGTGTCCGGGGGCAGAAAAACATTCAGTACTTC.

At least ten counts were recorded for this clonotype. The chain recombines TRBV29-1 with TRBJ1-1; D is uncertain. Germline CDR1 is SQVTM and CDR2 is ANQGSEA. V was trimmed by 7 bases and J by 2 bases, leaving 11 bases between them. This CDR3 is built from 12 residues. The CDR3 is CSAVGGNTEAFF. The CDR3 nucleotides read TGCAGCGCAGTAGGAGGCAACACTGAAGCTTTCTTT.

There are many counts of this clonotype. The V and J genes are TRBV7-8 and TRBJ2-5, with a possible D match to TRBD2 (7 bases). The V gene's germline CDR1 is SGHVS and CDR2 FQNEAQ. The length of the CDR3 is 17 residues. The ends were cut back, 5 bases at V and 1 base at J, with 20 bases in the middle. The CDR3, as DNA: TGTGCCAGCAGCACATTGGGGGGGCGGCAAAGCCAAGAGACCCAGTACTTC. It is translated as CASSTLGGRQSQETQYF.

This clonotype has ten or more counts. The rearrangement joins TRBV20-1 to TRBJ1-2; D is ambiguous. V lost 1 base and J lost 0, with 6 bases in between. The CDR3 has 13 residues. Germline assignment: CDR1 DFQATT and CDR2 SNEGSKA (reference sequence). The CDR3 loop reads CSARGQPNYGYTF. The CDR3 DNA follows: TGCAGTGCTAGAGGGCAGCCTAACTATGGCTACACCTTC.

This clonotype was found a few times. The chain employs TRBV3-1 and TRBJ1-1, with D maybe TRBD1 (5 bases). This CDR3 has 13 amino acids. CDR1 and CDR2 from the germline V gene are LGHDT and YNNKEL (reference sequence). V was pared by 4 bases and J by 7 bases, with 13 bases between. The CDR3 region has the DNA TGTGCCAGCAGCCCGCGGGACGCTTATGAAGCTTTCTTT. Translated, it gives CASSPRDAYEAFF.

The gene calls are TRBV18 and TRBJ2-5; possible D gene TRBD2, 6 bases. The V end lost 3 bases, the J end lost 1 base, and 12 bases lay between the germline ends. The germline gives CDR1 KGHSH, CDR2 LQKENI. The CDR3 contains 15 residues. The chain's CDR3 is CASSPRDSLQETQYF. The CDR3 coding sequence is TGTGCCAGCTCACCCCGGGACTCCCTCCAAGAGACCCAGTACTTC.

This clonotype showed up just a few times. This rearrangement joins TRBV5-1 to TRBJ2-7; unclear D gene. This CDR3 has 13 residues. Trimming left V 2 bases short and J 5 bases short, with 11 bases between. Per the germline V gene, CDR1 is SGHRS and CDR2 is YFSETQ. In nucleotides, the CDR3 is TGCGCCAGCAGCTTTACAGTGAGCCACGAGCAGTACTTC. This sequence encodes CASSFTVSHEQYF. Combining the CDR3 with reference TRBV5-1 and TRBJ2-7 gives the whole variable domain KAGVTQTPRYLIKTRGQQVTLSCSPISGHRSVSWYQQTPGQGLQFLFEYFSETQRNKGNFPGRFSGRQFSNSRSEMNVSTLELGDSALYLCASSFTVSHEQYFGPGTRLTVT.

This clonotype was counted at least ten times. The V and J genes are TRBV20-1 and TRBJ2-1; 8 positions agree with TRBD1. V shed 8 bases, J shed 12 bases, and the junction held 18 bases outside the gene matches. From germline, CDR1 is DFQATT and CDR2 SNEGSKA (reference sequence). This CDR3 contains 14 residues. CDR3 loop: CSLGERRGRDSQFF. The CDR3 coding sequence is TGCAGTCTTGGAGAACGCAGGGGGCGAGATTCGCAGTTCTTC.

This clonotype has at least ten counts. The chain employs TRBV28 and TRBJ2-7, with D perhaps TRBD1 or TRBD2 (5 bases each). The germline V and J ends were trimmed by 2 bases and 3 bases, with 17 bases remaining between them. The CDR3 runs to 16 residues. The germline gives CDR1 MDHEN, CDR2 SYDVKM. This CDR3 reads CASSLTGTVGGYEQYF. CDR3 sequence (DNA): TGTGCCAGCAGTTTAACCGGGACCGTAGGCGGCTACGAGCAGTACTTC. Supplemented by reference TRBV28 and TRBJ2-7, the full variable domain reads DVKVTQSSRYLVKRTGEKVFLECVQDMDHENMFWYRQDPGLGLRLIYFSYDVKMKEKGDIPEGYSVSREKKERFSLILESASTNQTSMYLCASSLTGTVGGYEQYFGPGTRLTVT.

Ten or more counts support this clonotype. The chain has TRBV11-2 and TRBJ2-3; the match to TRBD2 covers 12 bases. The CDR3 has 16 residues. Germline V lookup: CDR1 SGHAT, CDR2 FQNNGV. V trimming: 5 bases; J trimming: 3 bases; junction bases outside the gene matches: 6. DNA for the CDR3: TGTGCCAGCAGCCAAGGACTAGCGGGATTGACAGATACGCAGTATTTT. Residues: CASSQGLAGLTDTQYF.

The table lists this clonotype with many counts. V is TRBV10-3 and J is TRBJ2-2; tentatively, D is TRBD2 (6 bases). CDR1 is ENHRY and CDR2 is SYGVKD in the germline V gene. The CDR3 totals 13 residues. V dropped 8 bases and J dropped 4 bases, with 11 bases sitting between them. Written as DNA, the CDR3 is TGTGCCATCGGGGCGGGGTCCACCGGGGAGCTGTTTTTT. Amino acids: CAIGAGSTGELFF.

This clonotype has ten or more counts. CDR3 coding DNA: TGCAGTGCTAGGAACCCCCGGGGAGGCTATGGCTACACCTTC. This sequence encodes CSARNPRGGYGYTF. The genes are TRBV20-1 and TRBJ1-2; D not resolved. Trimming stripped 3 bases from V and 4 bases from J, with 15 bases between. This CDR3 has 14 amino acids. In germline, CDR1 is DFQATT, CDR2 SNEGSKA (reference sequence).

This clonotype was seen ten or more times. This chain links TRBV16 with TRBJ1-5; D gene uncertain. V dropped 2 bases and J dropped 0 bases, with 8 bases sitting between them. Per the germline V gene, CDR1 is KGHSY and CDR2 is FQNENV. The CDR3 length is 15 residues. The CDR3 DNA follows: TGTGCCAGCAGCCAAGAGAGGTATAGCAATCAGCCCCAGCATTTT. Translating it yields CASSQERYSNQPQHF.

Many counts were recorded for this clonotype. The rearrangement joins TRBV20-1 to TRBJ1-4; D perhaps matches TRBD1 (5 bases). Germline V gene data show CDR1 as DFQATT and CDR2 as SNEGSKA (reference sequence). The germline V and J ends were trimmed by 0 bases and 8 bases, with 13 bases remaining between them. The CDR3 runs 14 residues. CDR3 in amino acids: CSARDPQGGEKLFF. DNA for the CDR3: TGCAGTGCTAGAGATCCCCAGGGCGGAGAAAAACTGTTTTTT.

This clonotype occurred many times. The V gene is TRBV12-3 or TRBV12-4, the J gene TRBJ2-1, with D maybe TRBD1 (6 bases). V was clipped by 6 bases and J by 16 bases, with 16 bases between them. This CDR3 has 11 residues. The CDR3 loop is CASSPRDILFF. CDR3 coding DNA: TGTGCCAGCAGCCCTCGGGACATCCTTTTCTTC.

The sample holds many counts of this clonotype. The gene calls are TRBV12-3 or TRBV12-4 and TRBJ2-3; maybe TRBD1 (6 bases). Trimming stripped 5 bases from V and 1 base from J, with 13 bases between. The CDR3 runs to 15 residues. Written as DNA, the CDR3 is TGTGCCAGCAGTGGCCACAGGGACGGCACAGATACGCAGTATTTT. Its translation is CASSGHRDGTDTQYF.

This clonotype occurred many times. The chain links TRBV20-1 to TRBJ1-4, with D unclear. The V and J ends lost 0 bases and 5 bases respectively, with 19 bases between them. The CDR3 sequence is 17 residues long. The V gene's germline CDR1 is DFQATT and CDR2 SNEGSKA (reference sequence). CDR3 region: CSARDSGKGSLNEKLFF. The CDR3 DNA is TGCAGTGCTAGAGATAGTGGAAAGGGCTCTCTGAATGAAAAACTGTTTTTT.

Note on this clonotype: It may be a read error: a sequence one base away is much more abundant. This chain connects TRBV20-1 to TRBJ2-1, with a possible D match to TRBD2 (5 bases). The germline V gene encodes CDR1 DFQATT and CDR2 SNEGSKA (reference sequence). The CDR3 runs 16 residues. Trimming removed 5 bases from V and 0 bases from J, with 17 bases in between. The CDR3 nucleotides are TGCAGTGCTCCTACTTCCGGGGAAAGCTCCTACAATGAGCAGTTCTTC. It specifies CSAPTSGESSYNEQFF.

This clonotype came up many times. This chain uses TRBV4-3 with TRBJ2-3; TRBD2 is a possible D gene (5 bases). CDR1 and CDR2 (germline): LGHNA, YSLEER. The V and J ends lost 4 bases and 5 bases respectively, with 10 bases between them. There are 13 residues in the CDR3. CDR3 region: CASSPRGQDTQYF. The DNA for the CDR3 is TGCGCCAGCAGCCCCCGGGGTCAAGATACGCAGTATTTT.

This clonotype was counted ten times or more. The V and J genes are TRBV3-1 and TRBJ2-1; the D is unclear. There are 16 residues in the CDR3. Trimming took off 0 bases at V and 4 bases at J, with 13 bases between the two ends. CDR1 is LGHDT and CDR2 is YNNKEL in the germline V gene (reference sequence). The CDR3 coding sequence is TGTGCCAGCAGCCAAGATCTGCCTGGAGAGTACAATGAGCAGTTCTTC. This codes for CASSQDLPGEYNEQFF.

There are many counts of this clonotype. The chain has TRBV11-2 and TRBJ2-3; D remains ambiguous. Germline CDR1 SGHAT, CDR2 FQNNGV. The CDR3 length is 14 residues. Deletions cut 0 bases from V and 12 bases from J, with 16 bases between. The CDR3 nucleotides read TGTGCCAGCAGCTTAGATCTATTCGGCGGAGCACAGTATTTT. It is translated as CASSLDLFGGAQYF.

This clonotype was found many times. This rearrangement joins TRBV7-9 to TRBJ1-2; D uncertain. Trimming stripped 1 base from V and 0 bases from J, with 12 bases between. The CDR3 covers 16 residues. The germline V gene has CDR1 SEHNR and CDR2 FQNEAQ (reference sequence). This CDR3 is CASSLDGTQANYGYTF. CDR3 coding DNA: TGTGCCAGCAGCTTAGATGGTACTCAAGCTAACTATGGCTACACCTTC. The full variable domain, with the rest looked up from reference TRBV7-9 and TRBJ1-2, is DTGVSQNPRHKITKRGQNVTFRCDPISEHNRLYWYRQTLGQGPEFLTYFQNEAQLEKSRLLSDRFSAERPKGSFSTLEIQRTEQGDSAMYLCASSLDGTQANYGYTFGSGTRLTVV.

The sample holds many counts of this clonotype. This chain joins TRBV20-1 and TRBJ1-5; 9 bases agree with TRBD1. Germline V gene lookup returns CDR1 DFQATT and CDR2 SNEGSKA (reference sequence). The CDR3 spans 14 residues. The junction had 6 bases not matched to a gene; V was cut back by 2 bases and J by 7 bases. CDR3 DNA: TGCAGTGCTAGAATCGACAGGGGGAAACAGCCCCAGCATTTT. As protein: CSARIDRGKQPQHF.

This clonotype was recorded at least ten times. V and J are TRBV5-1 and TRBJ2-3; 7 bases match TRBD1. V lost 1 base, J lost 6 bases, and 8 bases stayed unmatched. Germline V CDR1 and CDR2: SGHRS, YFSETQ. The CDR3 totals 15 residues. CDR3 sequence (DNA): TGCGCCAGCAGCTTGCAACAGGGGCGAGGGGATACGCAGTATTTT. Protein: CASSLQQGRGDTQYF.

This chain connects TRBV14 to TRBJ2-7; 7 bases map to TRBD2. Trimming took 4 bases from V and 1 from J; bases not matched to a gene: 4. The CDR3 is 14 amino acids. The V gene's germline CDR1 is SGHDN and CDR2 FVKESK. The CDR3 protein is CASSRASGSYEQYF. The CDR3, as DNA: TGTGCCAGCAGCCGGGCTAGCGGTTCCTACGAGCAGTACTTC.

The sample holds a few counts of this clonotype. This sequence joins TRBV7-2 and TRBJ1-1; D may be TRBD1 (5 bases). Germline CDR1 reads SGHTA; CDR2 reads FQGNSA. V was shortened by 3 bases and J by 2 bases, with 13 bases between the two germline ends. The CDR3 is 15 residues long. This chain's CDR3 is CASSLWDGRNTEAFF. CDR3 bases: TGTGCCAGCAGCTTGTGGGACGGGAGAAACACTGAAGCTTTCTTT.

This clonotype was seen many times. This chain links TRBV12-3 or TRBV12-4 with TRBJ2-3; D is perhaps TRBD2 (6 bases). The CDR3 is 13 amino acids. Trimming took 8 bases from V and 6 from J, leaving 15 bases between them. The CDR3 DNA follows: TGTGCCAGCCAACTCGGGGGACCTGATACGCAGTATTTT. It encodes CASQLGGPDTQYF.

This chain connects TRBV12-3 or TRBV12-4 to TRBJ2-6; 9 positions match TRBD1. The CDR3 spans 19 residues. The V gene end was trimmed by 11 bases and the J gene end by 0 bases; junction bases not matched to a gene: 17. The CDR3 reads CACCSNPGQGISGANVLTF. Written as DNA, the CDR3 is TGTGCCTGCTGTTCCAACCCGGGACAGGGAATCTCTGGGGCCAACGTCCTGACTTTC.